A single sample is the source of the 24 T cell receptor beta chains below, sequenced in a study of CD4 and CD8 cells across lung adenocarcinoma regions. TCRdb fed the PCR reads into MiXCR, producing one record per CDR3 protein. This sample yields some 20,000 distinct CDR3 sequences, of which roughly 46% are seen a single time; roughly 20% belongs to the top ten. Sample: CD4+ T cells from the margin of a lung tumor. Receptors were obtained from a male donor with lung adenocarcinoma. The CD4 and CD8 labels of this study may be unreliable.

This clonotype was seen a handful of times. The gene calls are TRBV5-5 and TRBJ2-3, with D hard to call. Germline V lookup: CDR1 SGHKS, CDR2 YYEKEE (reference sequence). V was clipped by 1 base and J by 1 base, with 7 bases between them. CDR3 length: 14 residues. The CDR3 reads CASSLSVGTDTQYF. The CDR3 DNA follows: TGTGCCAGCAGCTTGTCCGTTGGCACAGATACGCAGTATTTT.

The V gene is TRBV4-1, the J gene TRBJ2-5; possibly TRBD1 for D (5 bases). The CDR3 is 15 residues long. CDR1 and CDR2 (germline): MGHRA, YSYEKL. Trimming stripped 9 bases from V and 8 bases from J, with 25 bases between. As DNA, the CDR3 is TGCGCCAGGGGCCAAGGGGAAAGGGGCCCAGATACCCAGTACTTC. It is translated as CARGQGERGPDTQYF.

The gene calls are TRBV6-5 and TRBJ2-5; D gene uncertain. The DNA end lines up better with TRBJ2-7; the J call may be wrong. The CDR3 consists of 13 residues. Per germline, CDR1 MNHEY and CDR2 SVGAGI. CDR3 sequence: CASSYAGSYEQYF. The CDR3 region has the DNA TGTGCCAGCAGTTACGCAGGATCCTACGAGCAGTACTTC.

This clonotype was seen many times. The chain recombines TRBV3-1 with TRBJ2-1, with 10 bases fitting TRBD2. Losses at the gene ends were 1 base for V and 2 bases for J; bases not matched to a gene: 2. The germline gives CDR1 LGHDT, CDR2 YNNKEL (reference sequence). The CDR3 is made up of 16 amino acids. The DNA of the CDR3 is TGTGCCAGCAGCCAAGTTACTAGCGGGACCTACAATGAGCAGTTCTTC. This translates into CASSQVTSGTYNEQFF.

This clonotype was recorded at least ten times. This rearrangement joins TRBV10-3 to TRBJ2-1; the match to TRBD2 covers 7 bases. J lost 7 bases, V lost 0 bases, and 6 bases had no gene match. This CDR3 spans 15 amino acids. Looked up from germline, CDR1 is ENHRY and CDR2 is SYGVKD. The CDR3 here is CAISESREGPNEQFF. The CDR3, as DNA: TGTGCCATCAGTGAGTCGAGGGAGGGCCCTAATGAGCAGTTCTTC.

A few counts support this clonotype. The chain couples TRBV25-1 to TRBJ2-3, with D unresolved. The CDR3 is made up of 13 amino acids. CDR1 and CDR2 (germline): MGHDK, SYGVNS. V lost 8 bases and J lost 1, with 10 bases in between. The CDR3 spells CASAQLGTDTQYF. The CDR3 bases are TGTGCCAGCGCTCAACTGGGCACAGATACGCAGTATTTT.

Worth noting for this clonotype: One end of the junction varies from germline; a read error may be responsible. The CDR3 coding sequence is TGTGCCAGCAGTGTCCGGGACCGTGCCCCATGTGAGGAAGATACGCAGTACTTT. Its protein product is CASSVRDRAPCEEDTQYF. The chain couples TRBV6-1 to TRBJ2-3; D might be TRBD1 or TRBD2, each matching 5 bases. The CDR3 extends over 18 amino acids. CDR1 is MNHNS and CDR2 is SASEGT in the germline V gene.

This clonotype was seen only once. The J gene is TRBJ1-2, the V gene TRBV9; D ambiguous. The germline V and J ends were trimmed by 2 bases and 4 bases, with 12 bases remaining between them. This CDR3 is built from 14 residues. The V gene's germline CDR1 is SGDLS and CDR2 YYNGEE. Written as DNA, the CDR3 is TGTGCCAGCAGCGTTGGGAGGGCGGGCTATGGCTACACCTTC. Translated: CASSVGRAGYGYTF.

V usage is TRBV5-1 and J usage is TRBJ2-1; 8 bases agree with TRBD2. The junction had 7 bases not matched to a gene; V was cut back by 5 bases and J by 6 bases. The CDR3 extends over 14 amino acids. Germline assignment: CDR1 SGHRS and CDR2 YFSETQ. The CDR3 sequence: CASRRAGGPNEQFF. The CDR3 DNA reads as TGCGCCAGCAGAAGGGCGGGAGGTCCCAATGAGCAGTTCTTC. Together with reference TRBV5-1 and TRBJ2-1, the CDR3 gives the full variable domain: KAGVTQTPRYLIKTRGQQVTLSCSPISGHRSVSWYQQTPGQGLQFLFEYFSETQRNKGNFPGRFSGRQFSNSRSEMNVSTLELGDSALYLCASRRAGGPNEQFFGPGTRLTVL.

The chain combines TRBV10-2 with TRBJ2-4; possible D gene TRBD2, 6 bases. Germline CDR1 reads WSHSY; CDR2 reads SAAADI. V lost 8 bases to trimming and J lost 13 bases, with 24 bases between them. This CDR3 spans 14 amino acids. The CDR3 DNA sequence: TGCGCCAGCTCGGGGGTGTGGGCCAAAAACACGCAGTACTTC. Encoded protein: CASSGVWAKNTQYF.

The V call is TRBV6-1, the J call TRBJ2-1; no reliable D call. The J call may not be correct, given that the DNA end is closer to TRBJ2-7. Germline CDR1 reads MNHNS; CDR2 reads SASEGT. The CDR3 has 17 residues. The CDR3 region has the DNA TGTGCCAGCAGTGAAGGTTTAGCCAGCACGAGCTCCTACGAGCAGTACTTC. Translation: CASSEGLASTSSYEQYF.

The chain carries TRBV6-1 and TRBJ2-5; the match to TRBD2 covers 9 bases. TRBJ2-7 explains the end of the DNA better; the J call may be wrong. The CDR3 covers 15 residues. From germline, CDR1 is MNHNS and CDR2 SASEGT. This CDR3 is CASSGRGTSFYEQYF. CDR3 coding DNA: TGTGCCAGCAGTGGCCGCGGGACTAGCTTCTACGAGCAGTACTTC.

The chain combines TRBV27 with TRBJ1-2, with 11 bases lining up with TRBD1. The V gene's germline CDR1 is MNHEY and CDR2 SMNVEV (reference sequence). The CDR3 sequence is 15 residues long. V was pared by 5 bases and J by 4 bases, with 6 bases of the junction left unmatched. The DNA of the CDR3 is TGTGCCAGCAGTGGGACAGGGGGGCATCGCTATGGCTACACCTTC. Translation gives CASSGTGGHRYGYTF.

At least ten counts were recorded for this clonotype. Sequence at one end of the junction differs from germline and may be a read error. The chain joins TRBV7-2 to TRBJ2-1; D tentatively fits TRBD1 or TRBD2 (5 bases each). From germline, CDR1 is SGHTA and CDR2 FQGNSA. The CDR3 totals 13 residues. CDR3 sequence reads: CASRSRGDNEQLF. In DNA form, the CDR3 reads TGTGCCAGCAGGTCTAGGGGAGACAATGAGCAGCTCTTC.

In its sample, this clonotype was seen many times. The chain carries TRBV6-5 and TRBJ1-1; D may be TRBD1 (5 bases). Germline assignment: CDR1 MNHEY and CDR2 SVGAGI. The CDR3 has 15 amino acids. V lost 6 bases and J 5 bases, leaving 19 bases between the germline ends. The DNA of the CDR3 is TGTGCCAGCAGCCCAAGGAGTGGCCGGGGGACTGAAGCTTTCTTT. Protein sequence: CASSPRSGRGTEAFF.

The V call is TRBV4-2, the J call TRBJ2-5; unclear D gene. V was pared by 0 bases and J by 11 bases, with 13 bases between. The CDR3 covers 13 residues. Germline V gives CDR1 LGHNA, CDR2 YNFKEQ. CDR3 sequence (DNA): TGTGCCAGCAGCCAAGATCTCGTAGTTGAGCAGTACTTC. Residues: CASSQDLVVEQYF.

The rearrangement joins TRBV25-1 to TRBJ2-3, with D uncertain. With the DNA end fitting TRBJ2-7 better, the J assignment may be wrong. CDR1 MGHDK and CDR2 SYGVNS come from the germline V gene. This CDR3 region has 13 residues. CDR3 sequence (DNA): TGTGCCAGCAGTGAGTGCGTTGCAGACATGCAGTACTTC. Translated, it gives CASSECVADMQYF.

The chain links TRBV6-1 to TRBJ2-3; 8 bases map to TRBD2. CDR3 length equals 15 residues. Germline V CDR1 and CDR2: MNHNS, SASEGT. V shed 9 bases, J shed 6 bases, and the junction held 14 bases outside the gene matches. Here the CDR3 reads CARGLRGGDTDTQYF. For the CDR3, the DNA is TGTGCCAGGGGACTCCGGGGGGGCGACACGGATACGCAGTATTTT.

The chain's CDR3 is CASSEQVRAEAFF. DNA of the CDR3: TGTGCCAGCAGTGAGCAGGTTAGGGCTGAAGCTTTCTTT. The chain couples TRBV6-1 to TRBJ1-1; no reliable D call. CDR1 and CDR2 (germline): MNHNS, SASEGT. Trimming took off 3 bases at V and 6 bases at J, with 11 bases between the two ends. CDR3 length: 13 amino acids.

This clonotype was counted only a few times. The chain joins TRBV20-1 to TRBJ2-5; the match to TRBD2 covers 7 bases. The J call may not be correct, given that the DNA end is closer to TRBJ2-7. Germline V gene lookup returns CDR1 DFQATT and CDR2 SNEGSKA (reference sequence). This CDR3 has 14 amino acids. DNA for the CDR3: TGCAGTGTAGTCCCGGGAGGCGGCGGCTACGAGCAGTACTTC. Protein: CSVVPGGGGYEQYF.

Comment on this clonotype: The junction and the germline gene differ at one end; a read error may be behind it. The rearrangement uses TRBV25-1 and TRBJ2-4; possibly TRBD1 or TRBD2 for D (6 bases each). Germline lookup yields CDR1 MGHDK and CDR2 SYGVNS. This CDR3 is built from 15 residues. The CDR3 region is CATGVGGRRGDIQYF. CDR3 nucleotide sequence: TGTGCCACGGGTGTCGGGGGCCGCCGCGGGGACATCCAGTACTTC.

The V call is TRBV25-1, the J call TRBJ2-3, with D possibly TRBD1 on 6 matching bases. The germline V gene encodes CDR1 MGHDK and CDR2 SYGVNS. The V end lost 10 bases, the J end lost 11 bases, and 22 bases lay between the germline ends. The CDR3 runs 13 residues. The CDR3 is CATGQTGTNMQYF. The CDR3 DNA follows: TGTGCCACGGGGCAGACAGGCACAAATATGCAGTATTTT. The complete variable domain, with remaining parts taken from reference TRBV25-1 and TRBJ2-3, reads EADIYQTPRYLVIGTGKKITLECSQTMGHDKMYWYQQDPGMELHLIHYSYGVNSTEKGDLSSESTVSRIRTEHFPLTLESARPSHTSQYLCATGQTGTNMQYFGPGTRLTVL.

This rearrangement joins TRBV4-2 to TRBJ2-2, with D uncertain. CDR1 is LGHNA and CDR2 is YNFKEQ in the germline V gene. V dropped 2 bases and J dropped 0 bases, with 4 bases sitting between them. This CDR3 spans 14 amino acids. The CDR3 reads CASSQQANTGELFF. DNA for the CDR3: TGTGCCAGCAGCCAACAAGCGAACACCGGGGAGCTGTTTTTT.

The chain joins TRBV27 to TRBJ2-4, with TRBD1 matching over 7 bases. The germline V gene encodes CDR1 MNHEY and CDR2 SMNVEV (reference sequence). The CDR3 has 16 residues. J lost 13 bases, V lost 5 bases, and 20 bases had no gene match. The CDR3 sequence: CASSVVGTALKDMQYF. The CDR3 nucleotides read TGTGCCAGCAGTGTAGTGGGGACAGCCCTCAAAGATATGCAGTACTTC.